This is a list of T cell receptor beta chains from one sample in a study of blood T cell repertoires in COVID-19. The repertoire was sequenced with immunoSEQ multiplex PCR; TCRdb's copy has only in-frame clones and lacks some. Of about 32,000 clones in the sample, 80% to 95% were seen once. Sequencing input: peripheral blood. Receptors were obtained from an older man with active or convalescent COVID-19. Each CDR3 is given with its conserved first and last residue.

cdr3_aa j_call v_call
CASSSQGGNTEAFF TRBJ1-1 TRBV7-3
CASSLQGTRNEQFF TRBJ2-1 TRBV5-4
CASSRGAGDTDTQYF TRBJ2-3 TRBV7-9
CASSLASSRGSF TRBJ1-1 TRBV5-6
CASGTGNTGELFF TRBJ2-2 TRBV9
CASSPDTGGTEAFF TRBJ1-1 TRBV18
CAFDRGRSPLHF TRBJ1-6 TRBV30
CASSLASSSYNEQFF TRBJ2-1 TRBV5-1
CASSLDSPNQPQHF TRBJ1-5 TRBV5-1
CASSLAGGSGAFF TRBJ1-1 TRBV5-1
CASSSTGVNGYTF TRBJ1-2 TRBV28
CASSPNRGTDTQYF TRBJ2-3 TRBV11-2
CASSTGGISNQPQHF TRBJ1-5 TRBV5-4
CASSPEVNRAKSYEQYF TRBJ2-7 TRBV19
CASSPKEKGGTQYF TRBJ2-3 TRBV18
CASSPGQGVGYTF TRBJ1-2 TRBV12-3/TRBV12-4
CASSLIGASGNTIYF TRBJ1-3 TRBV5-1
CSARAGGTQYF TRBJ2-3 TRBV20-1
CASSRDIGQPQHF TRBJ1-5 TRBV2
CASSLQGASNGYTF TRBJ1-2 TRBV6-5
CASSGWRAGELFF TRBJ2-2 TRBV19
CASSRTGFGNTIYF TRBJ1-3 TRBV6-5
CASSLEPSRSYEQYF TRBJ2-7 TRBV5-4
CASSVDSSNSPLHF TRBJ1-6 TRBV28
CASSLGHNTEAFF TRBJ1-1 TRBV5-1
CASLRQNSPLHF TRBJ1-6 TRBV28
CSVGQRNEQFF TRBJ2-1 TRBV29-1
CASSLTPGTGQGYGYTF TRBJ1-2 TRBV28
CATTLRGTGNTIYF TRBJ1-3 TRBV19
CASSVARDSPLHF TRBJ1-6 TRBV25-1
CASRLRAVGGYTF TRBJ1-2 TRBV6-5
CASSPYNQPQHF TRBJ1-5 TRBV28
CASSLEGVPYGYTF TRBJ1-2 TRBV5-1
CASSLLAGNTQYF TRBJ2-3 TRBV27
CASSLGQGAGNTIYF TRBJ1-3 TRBV5-1
CASSYEDYYGYTF TRBJ1-2 TRBV6-5
CASSEAFNYGYTF TRBJ1-2 TRBV6-1
CASSFLDSNYGYTF TRBJ1-2 TRBV6-6
CASSPDSRSYEQYF TRBJ2-7 TRBV18